This T cell receptor (beta chain) was documented in a study of blood T cell repertoires in COVID-19 (dated by TCRdb to 2018 to 2021). With regard to the full study: Samples from collaborators originated in the United States, Italy and Spain and spanned both the acute and convalescent phases of COVID-19. The prospective study material was composed of cDNA or gDNA derived from T cells, B-cell-depleted T cells, or PBMCs. The dataset comprised deeply sampled blood TCRbeta repertoires from subjects exposed to, actively infected with, or recovered from COVID-19. The repertoires were released in a freely available public database intended as a resource for research on the immune response to SARS-CoV-2. The samples were drawn from the first 160 participants of the ongoing ImmuneRACE study and from 1,254 subjects provided by 6 global collaborators. Sample metadata almost always included a de-identified subject ID, COVID-19 status, age in years and sex. Where HLA class I and class II types were available, the types were taken from metadata supplied by the sample provider, not from assay-based typing. Findings and caveats that apply to the study as a whole: Clinical and demographic metadata were provided uncurated, with the amount varying by source and participant.

The immunoSEQ Assay, a bias-controlled multiplex PCR, was used to amplify TCRbeta CDR3 regions from genomic DNA. The authors' pipeline ran thus. Nucleated cell counts per sample were estimated from amplification of reference gene primers within the assay. To quantify the absolute abundance of each unique TCRbeta CDR3 rearrangement, sequence reads were collapsed and filtered. Productive Simpson clonality was computed per sample as the square root of Simpson's diversity index over productive rearrangements. TCRdb stores this immuneACCESS table with in-frame sequences only. Part of the clones is absent; in the studies checked, under half of the shortfall reflects unresolved V genes, and no reason is known for the rest. Clone size and the V and J calls come from that table; the DNA yielded D and trimming. A total of just under 70,000 clones appear in this sample, 86% of them only once. Roughly 8% of the sample is taken by the ten largest.

The CDR3 measures 16 amino acids from cysteine to phenylalanine. The sequence is cut down to CDR3 DNA, 48 bases in frame from base 1. V trim: 5 bases; J trim: 10 bases; unmatched bases: 14. From a lookup of the germline V gene (reference sequence), CDR1 and CDR2 are PRHDT and FYEKMQ. The collaborating institutions used their own protocols to collect whole blood in K2EDTA tubes. For TCRbeta analysis, collaborators shipped samples in one of three forms: frozen whole blood, isolated PBMCs, or DNA extracted from either of those sample types. As concerns this clone: Its target antigen remains unknown. Nothing much larger sits one base from this clone, and base qualities are not available.

Specimen: peripheral blood. The receptor was isolated from a man aged 30 to 45 with acute or convalescent COVID-19. The sequence links TRBV13 to TRBJ2-1, and 10 junction bases match TRBD2. The nucleotides read TGTGCCAGCAGCCCGCGTAGCGGGAGGCTATATGACGAGCAGTTCTTC. The translation is CASSPRSGRLYDEQFF.